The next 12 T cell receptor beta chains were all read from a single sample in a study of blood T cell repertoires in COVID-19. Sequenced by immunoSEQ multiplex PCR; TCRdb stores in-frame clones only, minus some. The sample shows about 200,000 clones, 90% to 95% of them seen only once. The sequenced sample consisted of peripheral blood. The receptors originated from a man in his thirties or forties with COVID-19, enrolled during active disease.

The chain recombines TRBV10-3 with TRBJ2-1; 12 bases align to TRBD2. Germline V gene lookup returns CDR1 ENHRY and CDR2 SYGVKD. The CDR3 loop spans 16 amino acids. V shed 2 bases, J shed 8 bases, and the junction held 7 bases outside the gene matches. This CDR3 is CAISEELAGGPYEQFF. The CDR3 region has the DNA TGTGCCATCAGTGAGGAACTAGCGGGGGGCCCTTATGAGCAGTTCTTC.

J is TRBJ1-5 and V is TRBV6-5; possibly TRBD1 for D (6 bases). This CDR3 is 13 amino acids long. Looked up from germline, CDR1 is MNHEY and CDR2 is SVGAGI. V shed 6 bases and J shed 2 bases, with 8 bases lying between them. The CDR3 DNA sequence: TGTGCCAGCAGACGACAGGGCAATCAGCCCCAGCATTTT. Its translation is CASRRQGNQPQHF.

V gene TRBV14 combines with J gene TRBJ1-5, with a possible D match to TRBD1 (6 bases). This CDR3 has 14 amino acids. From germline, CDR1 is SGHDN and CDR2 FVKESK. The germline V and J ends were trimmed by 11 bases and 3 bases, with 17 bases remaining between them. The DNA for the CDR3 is TGTGCCGGGGAGGGGGGCCTATTCAATCAGCCCCAGCATTTT. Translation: CAGEGGLFNQPQHF.

The CDR3 here is CASSLVGRAVNYGYTF. CDR3 in DNA: TGTGCCAGCAGCTTAGTTGGGCGGGCGGTGAACTATGGCTACACCTTC. V is TRBV7-9 and J is TRBJ1-2; D not certain. Germline lookup yields CDR1 SEHNR and CDR2 FQNEAQ (reference sequence). The V and J ends lost 1 base and 2 bases respectively, with 14 bases between them. This CDR3 has 16 residues.

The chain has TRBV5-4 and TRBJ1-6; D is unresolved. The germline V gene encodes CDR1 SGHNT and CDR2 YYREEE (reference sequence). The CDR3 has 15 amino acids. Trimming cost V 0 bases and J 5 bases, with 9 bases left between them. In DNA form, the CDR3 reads TGTGCCAGCAGCTTGGGAGAGAGGCATAATTCACCCCTCCACTTT. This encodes CASSLGERHNSPLHF. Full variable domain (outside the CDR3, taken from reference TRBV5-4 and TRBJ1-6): ETGVTQSPTHLIKTRGQQVTLRCSSQSGHNTVSWYQQALGQGPQFIFQYYREEENGRGNFPPRFSGLQFPNYSSELNVNALELDDSALYLCASSLGERHNSPLHFGNGTRLTVT.

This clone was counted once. CDR3 in DNA: TGCGCCAGCAGCCAAGATAGGTCGGGTGAAGCTTTCTTT. It is translated as CASSQDRSGEAFF. This chain connects TRBV4-1 to TRBJ1-1; D ambiguous. The germline V gene encodes CDR1 MGHRA and CDR2 YSYEKL. V lost 0 bases and J lost 7, with 9 bases in between. The length of the CDR3 is 13 residues.

CDR3 nucleotides: TGTGCCAGCAGCCAAGATCGAGCAGCGGGGGGGGTTAGGAATGAGCAGTTCTTC. Encoded protein: CASSQDRAAGGVRNEQFF. V and J are TRBV3-1 (or the pseudogene TRBV3-2) and TRBJ2-1; TRBD2 matches at 10 bases. Germline-derived CDR1 and CDR2 are LGHDT and YNNKEL (reference sequence). V lost 0 bases and J lost 7; bases outside the gene matches: 12. CDR3 length: 18 residues.

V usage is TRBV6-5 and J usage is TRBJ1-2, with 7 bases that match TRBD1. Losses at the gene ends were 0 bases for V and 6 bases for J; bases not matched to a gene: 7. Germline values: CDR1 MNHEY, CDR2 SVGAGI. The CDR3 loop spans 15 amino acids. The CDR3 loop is CASSYSGGGLDGYTF. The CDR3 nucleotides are TGTGCCAGCAGTTACTCAGGAGGGGGCTTAGATGGCTACACCTTC.

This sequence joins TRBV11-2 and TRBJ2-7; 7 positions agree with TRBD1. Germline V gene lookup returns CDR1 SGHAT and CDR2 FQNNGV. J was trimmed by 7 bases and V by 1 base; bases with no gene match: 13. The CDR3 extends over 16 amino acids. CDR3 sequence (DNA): TGTGCCAGCAGCTTAGTTGGCTGGGTCGACAGGGAGGAGCAGTACTTC. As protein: CASSLVGWVDREEQYF.

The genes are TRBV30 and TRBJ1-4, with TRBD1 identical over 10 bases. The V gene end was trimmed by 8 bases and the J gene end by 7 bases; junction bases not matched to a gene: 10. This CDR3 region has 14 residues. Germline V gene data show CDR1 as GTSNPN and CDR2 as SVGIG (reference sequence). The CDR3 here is CALDGGTGVEKLFF. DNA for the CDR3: TGTGCCCTGGACGGAGGGACAGGGGTTGAAAAACTGTTTTTT. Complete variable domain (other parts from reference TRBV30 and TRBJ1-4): SQTIHQWPATLVQPVGSPLSLECTVEGTSNPNLYWYRQAAGRGLQLLFYSVGIGQISSEVPQNLSASRPQDRQFILSSKKLLLSDSGFYLCALDGGTGVEKLFFGSGTQLSVL.

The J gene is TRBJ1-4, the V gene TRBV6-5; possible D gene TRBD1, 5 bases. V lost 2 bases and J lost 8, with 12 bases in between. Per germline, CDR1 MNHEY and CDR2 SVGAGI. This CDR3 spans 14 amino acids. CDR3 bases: TGTGCCAGCAGTTACAATCAGGGTGGGGAAAAACTGTTTTTT. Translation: CASSYNQGGEKLFF.

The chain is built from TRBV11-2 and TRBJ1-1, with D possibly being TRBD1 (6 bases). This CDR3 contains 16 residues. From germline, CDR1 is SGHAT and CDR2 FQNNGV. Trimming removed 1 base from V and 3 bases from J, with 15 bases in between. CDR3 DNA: TGTGCCAGCAGCTTAGGAATGCAGGGGCTGGACACTGAAGCTTTCTTT. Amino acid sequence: CASSLGMQGLDTEAFF.